Listed below are T cell receptor beta chains from one sample, sequenced in a study of blood T cell repertoires in COVID-19. TCRdb keeps only in-frame clones here, not all; method: immunoSEQ multiplex PCR. The data contain 250,000 to 300,000 clones, 89% of them singletons. Input material: PBMCs or T cells enriched from blood (not recorded which). The receptor source for this set is a woman between 40 and 50 years old who had recovered from COVID-19. CDR3s include the opening cysteine and the closing phenylalanine or tryptophan. Each record gives: J gene, D gene, V gene, clone size, CDR3 DNA, CDR3 protein. D genes are given only for firm matches. The size of a clone is reported for some rows only, either as once, few or many, or as a class for expanded clones.

TRBJ2-3,TRBD2,TRBV2,.,TGTGCCAGCAGTGAAGCGCTTCGTAGCGGGGGGCGCACAGATACGCAGTATTTT,CASSEALRSGGRTDTQYF
TRBJ1-1,.,TRBV6-5,.,TGTGCCAGCAGTTACTCTCCCTTAAATGAAGCTTTCTTT,CASSYSPLNEAFF
TRBJ1-1,.,TRBV11-1,.,TGTGCCAGCAGCTTAAACAGGGTTTCGCCTGAAGCTTTCTTT,CASSLNRVSPEAFF
TRBJ2-3,TRBD2,TRBV5-8,.,TGTGCCAGCAGCTTGCGGGGCGGGGGAGGAGATACGCAGTATTTT,CASSLRGGGGDTQYF
TRBJ2-5,TRBD1,TRBV12-5,once,TGTGCTAGTGGTTGGACAGGGGGTTCGGAGACCCAGTACTTC,CASGWTGGSETQYF
TRBJ2-1,TRBD1,TRBV2,.,TGTGCCAGCAGTGGACCTTCGGGACAGGGGGCAATAGGTGAGCAGTTCTTC,CASSGPSGQGAIGEQFF
TRBJ1-2,TRBD1,TRBV3-1/TRBV3-2,.,TGTGCCAGCAGCCAACCAGGGGGCTGCGGGGGCTACACCTTC,CASSQPGGCGGYTF
TRBJ1-4,TRBD1,TRBV30,.,TGTGCCTGGAGTCCAGGGGGTGGGGATGAAAAACTGTTTTTT,CAWSPGGGDEKLFF
TRBJ1-6,.,TRBV7-8,.,TGTGCCAGCATAGGGCATGCCACGGGGAGCTCCTATAATTCACCCCTCCACTTT,CASIGHATGSSYNSPLHF
TRBJ1-3,.,TRBV7-2,.,TGTGCCAGCAGCTTAAGGACAGCGAGCTCTGGAAACACCATATATTTT,CASSLRTASSGNTIYF
TRBJ1-4,.,TRBV5-6,.,TGTGCCAGCAGCTTGGTGGGGGCAACCAATGAAAAACTGTTTTTT,CASSLVGATNEKLFF
TRBJ1-1,.,TRBV5-4,.,TGTGCCAGCAGCTTGGGTCGGCAGGCGAACACTGAAGCTTTCTTT,CASSLGRQANTEAFF
TRBJ1-2,TRBD1,TRBV6-5,once,TGTGCCAGCAGAGACAGGGGGCGGAAAACCTTC,CASRDRGRKTF
TRBJ1-2,TRBD1,TRBV4-3,.,TGCGCCAGCAGCCAAGAGGGGAAAACAGGGGGATTTTATGGCTACACCTTC,CASSQEGKTGGFYGYTF
TRBJ2-1,.,TRBV7-2,.,TGTGCCAGCAGCTTGGGAGGTGAGCAGTTCTTC,CASSLGGEQFF
TRBJ1-5,TRBD1,TRBV12-5,.,TGTGCTAGCACACTCGACAGGGCTCGCAATCAGCCCCAGCATTTT,CASTLDRARNQPQHF
TRBJ1-1,.,TRBV7-8,.,TGTGCCAGCGACCCCTTCCGCGGGGGAAACAGAGAAGCTTTCTTT,CASDPFRGGNREAFF
TRBJ1-1,.,TRBV6-5,.,TGTGCCAGCAGTTACTCTAGGCAGGTTCTCACTGAAGCTTTCTTT,CASSYSRQVLTEAFF
TRBJ1-5,TRBD1,TRBV30,once,TGTGCCTGGAGTGTCGACCACAGGGGGAATCAGCCCCAGCATTTT,CAWSVDHRGNQPQHF
TRBJ2-7,TRBD1,TRBV18,.,TGTGCCAGCTCTCCCCCCAGGGGGACCGGGGACGAGCAGTACTTC,CASSPPRGTGDEQYF
TRBJ2-7,.,TRBV4-2,.,TGTGCCAGCAGCCAAGAAGAGCCGGGACTGGTATCCTACGAGCAGTACTTC,CASSQEEPGLVSYEQYF
TRBJ1-4,.,TRBV23-1,.,TGCGCCAGCAGTAAACTTGGAAGGCAGGTCAATGAAAAACTGTTTTTT,CASSKLGRQVNEKLFF
TRBJ1-2,.,TRBV6-5,once,TGTGCCACCCCAGAGGCAAACGCTAACTATGGCTACACCTTC,CATPEANANYGYTF
TRBJ1-1,TRBD1,TRBV7-3,few,TGTGCCAGCAGCTCGACCCCACAGGGGGCGCCTCCTTTCTTT,CASSSTPQGAPPFF
TRBJ2-7,.,TRBV3-1/TRBV3-2,.,TGTGCCAGCAGCCAAGATAATGGGGGGAACTCCTACGAGCAGTACTTC,CASSQDNGGNSYEQYF
TRBJ1-2,TRBD1,TRBV4-1,.,TGCGCCAGCAGCCAAGATCAATTGTCGGGACAGGGGTATGGCTACACCTTC,CASSQDQLSGQGYGYTF
TRBJ1-1,.,TRBV7-9,.,TGTGCCAGCAGCTTACCCAGATCGGGGATGAGGAACACTGAAGCTTTCTTT,CASSLPRSGMRNTEAFF
TRBJ2-1,TRBD2,TRBV9,once,TGTGCCAGCAGCGTAGGCGCGGGAGTTTCCCCCTACAATGAGCAGTTCTTC,CASSVGAGVSPYNEQFF
TRBJ2-7,.,TRBV30,few,TGTGCCTGGGGATACTACGAGCAGTACTTC,CAWGYYEQYF
TRBJ2-7,TRBD2,TRBV5-1,.,TGCGCCAGCAGCCCGAATAGCGGGAGGGCCGGGTTCGAGCAGTACTTC,CASSPNSGRAGFEQYF
TRBJ2-5,TRBD1,TRBV7-9,.,TGTGCCAGCAGCTTGACAGGGGTGGAGACCCAGTACTTC,CASSLTGVETQYF
TRBJ2-1,.,TRBV28,.,TGTGCCAGCAGTCCCCCCGACATAAGCAATGAGCAGTTCTTC,CASSPPDISNEQFF
TRBJ1-6,.,TRBV7-6,.,TGTGCCAGCAGCTTAGGCCCCAGCGGGGACCTTGAGTTCCCCCTCCACTTT,CASSLGPSGDLEFPLHF
TRBJ2-2,.,TRBV7-9,.,TGTGCCAGCATCGACAGAACCACCGGGGAGCTGTTTTTT,CASIDRTTGELFF
TRBJ1-2,TRBD1,TRBV29-1,.,TGCAGCGCCGACAGGGGTCAAGGCTACACCTTC,CSADRGQGYTF
TRBJ2-3,TRBD2,TRBV24-1,once,TGTGCCACCAGTGAGGGAGCGGGGAAGGCTAGCACAGATACGCAGTATTTT,CATSEGAGKASTDTQYF
TRBJ2-3,TRBD2,TRBV19,.,TGTGCCAGTAGTATAGGACTAGCGGATACGCAGTATTTT,CASSIGLADTQYF
TRBJ1-4,.,TRBV19,.,TGTGCCAGTACCCCGGGAGGAGGCATTGGTGAAAAACTGTTTTTT,CASTPGGGIGEKLFF
TRBJ1-2,.,TRBV6-5,once,TGTGCCAGCTATTCACCCGGGATCTCTAACTATGGCTACACCTTC,CASYSPGISNYGYTF
TRBJ1-5,.,TRBV10-3,.,TGTGCCATCAACCCACCCCTCGTGACGGGGAGCTGCAATCAGCCCCAGCATTTT,CAINPPLVTGSCNQPQHF
TRBJ1-1,.,TRBV7-8,.,TGTGCCAGCAGCCCCCCAATGAACACTGAAGCTTTCTTT,CASSPPMNTEAFF
TRBJ1-6,.,TRBV27,.,TGTGCCAGCAGTTTCGAACTATGGAATTCACCCCTCCACTTT,CASSFELWNSPLHF
TRBJ1-5,.,TRBV6-5,.,TGTGCCAGCAGTACGGGAGGAACGCAGCCCCAGCATTTT,CASSTGGTQPQHF
TRBJ2-7,.,TRBV18,.,TGTGCCAGCTCACGCGACAGCTACGAGCAGTACTTC,CASSRDSYEQYF
TRBJ2-5,.,TRBV10-1,.,TGCGCCAGCAGTGAGTCGCGGGGTGAGGAGACCCAGTACTTC,CASSESRGEETQYF
TRBJ1-6,.,TRBV30,.,TGTGCCTGGAGTGGAGCATTATCCGGTCGCAATTCACCCCTCCACTTT,CAWSGALSGRNSPLHF
TRBJ1-1,.,TRBV6-1,.,TGTGCCAGCAGTGAAAGTGGGGGCTCTGAAGCTTTCTTT,CASSESGGSEAFF
TRBJ2-3,TRBD2,TRBV10-3,.,TGTGCCATCAGTCGACTAGCGGGAGTTCGTCCAAGCACAGATACGCAGTATTTT,CAISRLAGVRPSTDTQYF
TRBJ1-1,TRBD1,TRBV7-8,.,TGTGCCAGCAGCGCAATCAGGGGGCGCTGGGACACTGAAGCTTTCTTT,CASSAIRGRWDTEAFF
TRBJ2-2,TRBD1,TRBV3-1/TRBV3-2,.,TGTGCCAGCAGCCGACGAGAAGGACAGGGCGGGACCGGGGAGCTGTTTTTT,CASSRREGQGGTGELFF
TRBJ2-3,.,TRBV30,few,TGTGCCTGGAGTAGGCAGGGTGGTTCAAGGGATACGCAGTATTTT,CAWSRQGGSRDTQYF
TRBJ2-3,TRBD1,TRBV5-1,.,TGCGCCAGCAGCTTGGTGGGACAGGGGAGGGGCACAGATACGCAGTATTTT,CASSLVGQGRGTDTQYF
TRBJ1-1,TRBD1,TRBV3-1/TRBV3-2,.,TGTGCCAGCAGCCTCAGGGGGCTCACTGAAGCTTTCTTT,CASSLRGLTEAFF
TRBJ1-2,TRBD1,TRBV18,.,TGTGCCAGCTCACCACCGAGGACAGGTCTCTATGGCTACACCTTC,CASSPPRTGLYGYTF
TRBJ2-1,TRBD1,TRBV9,.,TGTGCCAGCAGCGTAAGGACAGGGTCTTTAGGAGAGCAGTTCTTC,CASSVRTGSLGEQFF
TRBJ1-2,TRBD1,TRBV7-2,once,TGTGCCAGCAGCTTAGTGACCGGGACAGAATATGGCTACACCTTC,CASSLVTGTEYGYTF
TRBJ2-5,.,TRBV29-1,.,TGCAGCGCGACGGGTTATTCGGGACAAGAGACCCAGTACTTC,CSATGYSGQETQYF
TRBJ2-7,TRBD1,TRBV6-5,.,TGTGCCAGCAGGAAACCCGTGGGGACAGGGTCTGAGCAGTACTTC,CASRKPVGTGSEQYF
TRBJ2-4,.,TRBV4-1,.,TGCGCCAGCAGCCAAGTCAACTTCCTAGCCAAAAACATTCAGTACTTC,CASSQVNFLAKNIQYF